The present T cell receptor beta chain was sequenced within a study of cytomegalovirus exposure and HLA in healthy donors. Both 60 Vbeta primers and 13 Jbeta primers went into the PCR. Generated by immunoSEQ multiplex PCR, the TCRdb table keeps only in-frame clones and is missing some. Of tens of thousands of clones listed, 85% to 95% are singletons. Germline CDR1 and CDR2: PRHDT and FYEKMQ (reference sequence). The CDR3 runs to 15 residues. With V trimmed by 4 bases and J by 5 bases, 6 bases remained unmatched. This clone was seen a few times. The chain joins TRBV13 to TRBJ2-5, with 11 bases lining up with TRBD1. The source is a woman aged 18-29 years in good health and CMV-seronegative. The specimen sequenced was PBMCs. The CDR3 region is CASSSGQGAGETQYF. Here the CDR3 DNA reads TGTGCCAGCAGCTCCGGACAGGGGGCGGGTGAGACCCAGTACTTC. The variable domain in full, completed from reference TRBV13 and TRBJ2-5, reads AAGVIQSPRHLIKEKRETATLKCYPIPRHDTVYWYQQGPGQDPQFLISFYEKMQSDKGSIPDRFSAQQFSDYHSELNMSSLELGDSALYFCASSSGQGAGETQYFGPGTRLLVL.